This TCR beta chain emerged from a study of blood T cell repertoires in COVID-19. Study-level information: PBMCs, B-cell-depleted T cells, or T cells were the source of the cDNA or gDNA that made up the material.

From germline, CDR1 is SEHNR and CDR2 FQNEAQ (reference sequence). The V end lost 0 bases, the J end lost 5 bases, and 15 bases lay between the germline ends. CDR3 length: 16 amino acids. Authors' processing steps: Estimation of nucleated cell counts was performed using reference gene primer amplification. TCRdb keeps only in-frame clones here, not all; method: immunoSEQ multiplex PCR. That table gives V, J and clone size, and the DNA gave D and trimming. Here the sample spans under 200,000 clones, about 85% being singletons. Sequenced material: peripheral blood. This clonotype was obtained from a man in his 60s with active or convalescent COVID-19. The chain links TRBV7-9 to TRBJ2-3; a possible D gene is TRBD2 (7 bases). CDR3 protein: CASSLAAGAGGDTQYF. In nucleotides, the CDR3 is TGTGCCAGCAGCTTAGCGGCGGGGGCCGGGGGAGATACGCAGTATTTT.